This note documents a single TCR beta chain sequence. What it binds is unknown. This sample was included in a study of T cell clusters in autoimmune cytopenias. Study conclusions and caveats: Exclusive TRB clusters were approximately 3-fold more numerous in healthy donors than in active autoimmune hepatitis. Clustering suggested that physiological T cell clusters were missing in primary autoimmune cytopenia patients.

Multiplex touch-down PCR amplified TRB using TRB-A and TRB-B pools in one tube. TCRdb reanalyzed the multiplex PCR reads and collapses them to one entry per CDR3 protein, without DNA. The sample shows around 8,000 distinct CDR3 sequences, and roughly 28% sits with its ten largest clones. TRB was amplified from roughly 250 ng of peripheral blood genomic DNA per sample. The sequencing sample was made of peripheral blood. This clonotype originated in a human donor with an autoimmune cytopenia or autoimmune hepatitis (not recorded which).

CDR3 in amino acids: CASSAEYEQYF. The genes are TRBV19 and TRBJ2-7. Germline values: CDR1 LNHDA, CDR2 SQIVND (reference sequence). The CDR3 extends over 11 amino acids.